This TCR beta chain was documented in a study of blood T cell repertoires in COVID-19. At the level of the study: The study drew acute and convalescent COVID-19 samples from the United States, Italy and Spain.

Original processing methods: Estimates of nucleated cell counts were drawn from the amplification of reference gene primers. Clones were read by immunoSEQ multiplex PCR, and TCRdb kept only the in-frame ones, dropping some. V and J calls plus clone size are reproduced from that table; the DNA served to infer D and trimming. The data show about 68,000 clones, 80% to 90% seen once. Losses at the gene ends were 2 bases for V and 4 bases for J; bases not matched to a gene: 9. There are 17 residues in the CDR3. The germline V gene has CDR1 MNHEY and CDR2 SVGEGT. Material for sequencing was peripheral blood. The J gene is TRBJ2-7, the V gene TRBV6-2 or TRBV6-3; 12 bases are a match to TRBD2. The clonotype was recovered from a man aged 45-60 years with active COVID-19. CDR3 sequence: CASSYETSGSVQYEQYF. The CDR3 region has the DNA TGTGCCAGCAGTTACGAGACTAGCGGGAGTGTACAATACGAGCAGTACTTC.